A selection of T cell receptor beta chains follows, all from one sample in a study of cytomegalovirus exposure and HLA in healthy donors. Repertoires were generated with immunoSEQ multiplex PCR, while TCRdb's copy carries only in-frame clones and drops some. The table includes 100,000 or so clones, more than 60% detected once. Input material: PBMCs. The receptors here all came from a woman younger than 30 in good health and CMV-seropositive. Both conserved end residues are trimmed from each CDR3. Clone size is shown for a subset of rows, as once, few, many or a class of expanded clone.

j_call v_call clone_size cdr3_aa
TRBJ2-7 TRBV29-1 NA SVEKGAPYEQY
TRBJ1-3 TRBV4-2 few ASSQDRDQADTIY
TRBJ2-2 TRBV5-1 few ASSHSTNPRNTGELF
TRBJ2-5 TRBV29-1 NA SVQRGETQY
TRBJ2-7 TRBV7-9 NA ASSLKGRGENEQY
TRBJ2-7 TRBV6-5 few ASTSSGDEQY
TRBJ2-1 TRBV4-3 NA ASSQEGSGWGNEQF
TRBJ2-7 TRBV28 NA ASSLCAEVEMDRGYEQY
TRBJ2-7 TRBV9 NA ASSPPVRGPSSYEQY
TRBJ2-5 TRBV7-3 NA ASSLGGLAGGGETQY
TRBJ2-2 TRBV27 NA ASSPPVAGTGELF
TRBJ1-5 TRBV7-8 once ASSADRVVGQPQH
TRBJ2-3 TRBV7-6 NA ASSRTDLSTDTQY
TRBJ1-3 TRBV11-2 NA ASSLDLTTSGNTIY
TRBJ1-1 TRBV9 NA ASSVEEGQGAKAF
TRBJ2-1 TRBV5-1 NA ASSLELASSYNEQF
TRBJ2-7 TRBV5-1 NA ASSPGTSDSYEQY
TRBJ2-1 TRBV10-3 few AISPGDEQF
TRBJ2-3 TRBV12-5 NA ASGPGLGAVTDTQY
TRBJ1-1 TRBV7-9 NA ASSPVHTEAF
TRBJ2-7 TRBV4-1 NA ASSQVVSPGSHEQY
TRBJ2-3 TRBV7-2 NA ASSLWGQSTDTQY
TRBJ2-1 TRBV10-3 NA AIRRDGLAGDEQF
TRBJ2-3 TRBV5-1 few ASSLDPSGLTDTQY
TRBJ1-1 TRBV10-3 NA AISGRGQNTEAF
TRBJ2-4 TRBV18 NA ASSPQGAVKNIQY
TRBJ1-1 TRBV10-3 NA AISESGGLWSEAF
TRBJ2-7 TRBV27 few ASRLGQGSEQY
TRBJ2-7 TRBV4-3 NA ASSPGLGYEQY
TRBJ2-7 TRBV7-3 NA ASSLTGQGSYEQY
TRBJ1-3 TRBV6-6 NA ASSWDSNPNTIY